Below are 21 T cell receptor beta chains sequenced from a single sample in a study of cytomegalovirus exposure and HLA in healthy donors. The PCR made use of 60 Vbeta and 13 Jbeta primers. The protocol was immunoSEQ multiplex PCR, while the TCRdb copy is restricted to in-frame clones and leaves out a portion. Found here are some 150,000 clones, 75% of them singletons; the top ten hold approximately 6.8%. Sequencing was performed on PBMCs. These receptor sequences come from a man aged 25-40 years in good health and CMV-seronegative.

The chain uses TRBV18 and TRBJ1-1, with D hard to call. V lost 2 bases to trimming and J lost 7 bases, with 8 bases between them. Germline loops: CDR1 KGHSH, CDR2 LQKENI. This CDR3 region has 12 residues. The CDR3 is CASSPGGGEAFF. The CDR3 region has the DNA TGTGCCAGCTCACCAGGAGGAGGTGAAGCTTTCTTT.

The chain uses TRBV10-3 and TRBJ1-6, with 9 bases identical to TRBD1. The V gene end was trimmed by 6 bases and the J gene end by 5 bases; junction bases not matched to a gene: 8. Germline-derived CDR1 and CDR2 are ENHRY and SYGVKD. The CDR3 runs to 16 residues. CDR3 in DNA: TGTGCCATCAGGGAGACAGGGGGTAGCGATAATTCACCCCTCCACTTT. The encoded protein is CAIRETGGSDNSPLHF.

In its sample, this clone was seen once. The V and J genes are TRBV30 and TRBJ1-2, with a tentative D call TRBD1 (6 bases). Germline assignment: CDR1 GTSNPN and CDR2 SVGIG (reference sequence). Trimming stripped 4 bases from V and 3 bases from J, with 9 bases between. CDR3 length equals 12 residues. CDR3 loop: CAWTTGYYGYTF. The CDR3 DNA sequence: TGTGCCTGGACTACAGGGTACTATGGCTACACCTTC.

This clone was seen only a few times. The chain joins TRBV10-3 to TRBJ1-2, with TRBD1 identical over 7 bases. With 6 bases clipped from V and 6 bases from J, the junction kept 10 bases outside the gene matches. CDR3 length equals 14 residues. The germline V gene has CDR1 ENHRY and CDR2 SYGVKD. This chain's CDR3 is CAIRTDRISDGYTF. DNA of the CDR3: TGTGCCATCAGGACGGACAGGATAAGCGATGGCTACACCTTC.

The chain has TRBV5-1 and TRBJ2-7; possibly TRBD1 for D (5 bases). Germline CDR1 and CDR2: SGHRS and YFSETQ. The V and J ends lost 0 bases and 5 bases respectively, with 12 bases between them. This CDR3 is 14 amino acids long. The CDR3 protein is CASSLGGAGNEQYF. The DNA for the CDR3 is TGCGCCAGCAGCTTGGGTGGGGCAGGGAACGAGCAGTACTTC.

This clone was observed a handful of times. This chain connects TRBV10-3 to TRBJ2-2; 15 bases match TRBD2. The V gene end was trimmed by 6 bases and the J gene end by 8 bases; junction bases not matched to a gene: 13. Germline loops: CDR1 ENHRY, CDR2 SYGVKD. There are 18 residues in the CDR3. CDR3 DNA: TGTGCCATCAGCCGGACTAGCGGGAGGGGGGGTCTTGATGGGGAGCTGTTTTTT. This codes for CAISRTSGRGGLDGELFF.

The chain recombines TRBV27 with TRBJ1-2; TRBD1 matches at 7 bases. Germline V gene sequence: CDR1 MNHEY, CDR2 SMNVEV (reference sequence). The J segment lost 4 bases and the V segment lost 7 bases, leaving 9 bases of the junction unmatched. The CDR3 consists of 14 residues. CDR3 loop: CASTSRQGTYGYTF. CDR3 coding DNA: TGTGCCAGCACCAGCCGACAGGGCACCTATGGCTACACCTTC.

The CDR3 nucleotides are TGTGCCTGGGCTTTAAGGACAGGGAGCGAGCAGTACTTC. It translates to CAWALRTGSEQYF. The chain recombines TRBV30 with TRBJ2-7; 8 bases align to TRBD1. Trimming took 5 bases from V and 6 from J; bases not matched to a gene: 9. The CDR3 extends over 13 amino acids. From germline, CDR1 is GTSNPN and CDR2 SVGIG (reference sequence). The full variable domain, with the rest looked up from reference TRBV30 and TRBJ2-7, is SQTIHQWPATLVQPVGSPLSLECTVEGTSNPNLYWYRQAAGRGLQLLFYSVGIGQISSEVPQNLSASRPQDRQFILSSKKLLLSDSGFYLCAWALRTGSEQYFGPGTRLTVT.

The gene calls are TRBV6-5 and TRBJ2-7, with 11 bases lining up with TRBD2. V shed 7 bases and J 4 bases; nucleotides not matched to a gene: 6. CDR3 length: 14 residues. The germline V gene encodes CDR1 MNHEY and CDR2 SVGAGI. The CDR3 DNA reads TGTGCCAGCATCGAAACTAGCGGGAGATACGAGCAGTACTTC. Protein sequence: CASIETSGRYEQYF.

V usage is TRBV2 and J usage is TRBJ2-1; possibly TRBD2 for D (6 bases). Germline lookup yields CDR1 SNHLY and CDR2 FYNNEI. The V end lost 5 bases, the J end lost 3 bases, and 17 bases lay between the germline ends. CDR3 length: 16 residues. The CDR3: CASSNGLGGGYNEQFF. CDR3 bases: TGTGCCAGCAGTAACGGCCTTGGGGGAGGCTACAATGAGCAGTTCTTC.

The rearrangement links TRBV27 to TRBJ2-2; tentatively, D is TRBD1 (6 bases). The V and J ends lost 6 bases and 5 bases respectively, with 25 bases between them. The CDR3 totals 18 residues. Germline lookup yields CDR1 MNHEY and CDR2 SMNVEV (reference sequence). DNA of the CDR3: TGTGCCAGCAGCTCCTTATCGTTACAGGGAAGTGGGACCGGGGAGCTGTTTTTT. Encoded protein: CASSSLSLQGSGTGELFF.

The chain couples TRBV5-4 to TRBJ2-7; TRBD1 agrees at 10 bases. V lost 4 bases and J lost 3; bases outside the gene matches: 4. This CDR3 contains 14 residues. Germline CDR1 is SGHNT and CDR2 is YYREEE (reference sequence). The CDR3: CASSPRTGGYEQYF. CDR3 DNA sequence: TGTGCCAGCAGCCCCAGGACAGGGGGCTACGAGCAGTACTTC.

This rearrangement joins TRBV9 to TRBJ1-1, with D hard to call. Trimming took 3 bases from V and 1 from J, leaving 4 bases between them. This CDR3 has 12 amino acids. Germline CDR1 is SGDLS and CDR2 is YYNGEE. In DNA form, the CDR3 reads TGTGCCAGCAGCGGACAGAACACTGAAGCTTTCTTT. As protein: CASSGQNTEAFF.

In its sample, this clone was seen a few times. V usage is TRBV7-9 and J usage is TRBJ2-1; TRBD1 aligns across 12 bases. Germline CDR1 is SEHNR and CDR2 is FQNEAQ (reference sequence). The CDR3 runs 16 residues. With 5 bases clipped from V and 4 bases from J, the junction kept 6 bases outside the gene matches. CDR3 bases: TGTGCCAGCAGCCTGGGACAGGGGGCGGGGTACAATGAGCAGTTCTTC. It yields the protein CASSLGQGAGYNEQFF.

V is TRBV7-9 and J is TRBJ2-1; the D gene is possibly TRBD1 (6 bases). This CDR3 comprises 17 residues. Germline V lookup: CDR1 SEHNR, CDR2 FQNEAQ (reference sequence). The germline V and J ends were trimmed by 3 bases and 3 bases, with 18 bases remaining between them. The CDR3 here is CASSLSPQGSLYNEQFF. For the CDR3, the DNA is TGTGCCAGCAGCTTGTCACCCCAGGGGTCCCTCTACAATGAGCAGTTCTTC.

V usage is TRBV10-3 and J usage is TRBJ2-7; a weak D match, TRBD1 (5 bases). With 3 bases removed from V and 0 bases from J, the gap between germline ends came to 18 bases. The CDR3 loop spans 17 amino acids. The germline gives CDR1 ENHRY, CDR2 SYGVKD. In nucleotides, the CDR3 is TGTGCCATCAGTGATCCCCTAAGGACAATGAGCTCCTACGAGCAGTACTTC. Protein sequence: CAISDPLRTMSSYEQYF.

The chain has TRBV28 and TRBJ1-5; TRBD1 is a possible D gene (5 bases). The V end lost 5 bases, the J end lost 7 bases, and 9 bases lay between the germline ends. This CDR3 contains 12 residues. Germline lookup yields CDR1 MDHEN and CDR2 SYDVKM. The CDR3 DNA is TGTGCCAGCAGTACCGACAGACAGCCCCAGCATTTT. It is translated as CASSTDRQPQHF.

This chain links TRBV18 with TRBJ1-1, with unresolved D. CDR3 length equals 16 residues. The V end lost 0 bases, the J end lost 0 bases, and 11 bases lay between the germline ends. The V gene's germline CDR1 is KGHSH and CDR2 LQKENI. The CDR3 region has the DNA TGTGCCAGCTCACCACCGAAGGGAGTGGTGAACACTGAAGCTTTCTTT. Translating it yields CASSPPKGVVNTEAFF.

The chain combines TRBV10-1 with TRBJ2-1; 7 positions match TRBD2. CDR1 and CDR2 from the germline V gene are WNHNN and SYGVQD (reference sequence). The junction had 1 base not matched to a gene; V was cut back by 3 bases and J by 5 bases. The CDR3 sequence is 13 residues long. The CDR3 DNA reads as TGCGCCAGCAGTGACGGGACTAACAATGAGCAGTTCTTC. It is translated as CASSDGTNNEQFF.

The sample holds a few counts of this clone. The J gene is TRBJ1-4, the V gene TRBV6-6; D may be TRBD1 (5 bases). The CDR3 length is 14 residues. V lost 9 bases and J 3 bases, leaving 14 bases between the germline ends. Germline CDR1 MNHNY, CDR2 SVGAGI (reference sequence). CDR3 amino acids: CASYASRANEKLFF. The CDR3 DNA reads as TGTGCCAGTTACGCGAGCAGGGCTAATGAAAAACTGTTTTTT.

The chain links TRBV5-1 to TRBJ2-5, with D possibly TRBD2 on 5 matching bases. Trimming took off 7 bases at V and 1 base at J, with 14 bases between the two ends. This CDR3 is built from 14 residues. Germline CDR1 SGHRS, CDR2 YFSETQ. The CDR3 region has the DNA TGCGCCAGCGTCCCGGGGAGCACCCAAGAGACCCAGTACTTC. This sequence encodes CASVPGSTQETQYF.